The source of this T cell receptor beta chain is a study of T cell changes during pregnancy in multiple sclerosis. In its sample, this clone was seen once. The V gene's germline CDR1 is MNHEY and CDR2 SVGAGI. Trimming took 5 bases from V and 5 from J; bases not matched to a gene: 8. The CDR3 runs 14 residues. Sequenced by immunoSEQ multiplex PCR; TCRdb stores in-frame clones only, minus some. The data show more than 80,000 clones, just under 95% seen once. The sequenced sample was peripheral blood, obtained after pregnancy. The sequence was obtained from a female donor with multiple sclerosis, enrolled in a pregnancy study. The V gene is TRBV6-5, the J gene TRBJ2-7, with 8 positions matching TRBD1. CDR3 DNA sequence: TGTGCCAGCAGTCGAGGACAGGGCGGGCACGAGCAGTACTTC. This encodes CASSRGQGGHEQYF.